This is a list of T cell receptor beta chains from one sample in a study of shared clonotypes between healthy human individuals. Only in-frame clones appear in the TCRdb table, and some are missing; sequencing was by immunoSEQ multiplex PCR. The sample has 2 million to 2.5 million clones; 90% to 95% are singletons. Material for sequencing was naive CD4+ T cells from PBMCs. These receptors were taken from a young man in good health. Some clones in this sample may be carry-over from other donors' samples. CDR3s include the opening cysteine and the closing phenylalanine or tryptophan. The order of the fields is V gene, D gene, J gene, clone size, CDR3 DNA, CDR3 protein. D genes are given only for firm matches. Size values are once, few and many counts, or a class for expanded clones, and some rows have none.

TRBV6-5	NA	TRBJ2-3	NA	TGTGCCAGCAGTTACTATCGGGGGGCTAGCACGGATACGCAGTATTTT	CASSYYRGASTDTQYF
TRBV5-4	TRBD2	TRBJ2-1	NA	TGTGCCAGCAGCCCAACTAGCGGGGTAAACAATGAGCAGTTCTTC	CASSPTSGVNNEQFF
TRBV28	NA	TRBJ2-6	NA	TGTGCCAGCAGTCCCTCACCCTCTGGGGCCAACGTCCTGACTTTC	CASSPSPSGANVLTF
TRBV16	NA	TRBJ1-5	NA	TGTGCCAGCAGCCAATCGAGTAGAGGGTCCCATCATCAGCCCCAGCATTTT	CASSQSSRGSHHQPQHF
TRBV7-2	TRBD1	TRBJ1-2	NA	TGTGCCAGCAGCCAAGACCTGGCAGGGGGATATGGCTACACCTTC	CASSQDLAGGYGYTF
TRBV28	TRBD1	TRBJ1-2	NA	TGTGCCACACACGTGACAGGGGATGGCTACACCTTC	CATHVTGDGYTF
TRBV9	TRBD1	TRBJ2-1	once	TGTGCCAGCAGCTCCTCCGGGACAGGGTTCTACAATGAGCAGTTCTTC	CASSSSGTGFYNEQFF
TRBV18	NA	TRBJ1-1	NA	TGTGCCAGCTCACCACCGTCCTTGGTCACTGAAGCTTTCTTT	CASSPPSLVTEAFF
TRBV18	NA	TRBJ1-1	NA	TGTGCCAGCTCACCTAAGCCCGTCAACACTGAAGCTTTCTTT	CASSPKPVNTEAFF
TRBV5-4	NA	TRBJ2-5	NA	TGTGCCAGCAGCGCGGGGGGACAGTTGAAGGAGACCCAGTACTTC	CASSAGGQLKETQYF
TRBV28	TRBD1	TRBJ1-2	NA	TGTGCCACCCCCGGGACAGGTTCCTATGGCTACACCTTC	CATPGTGSYGYTF
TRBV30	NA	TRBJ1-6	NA	TGTGCCTGGAGTGGGGGAAGTTCACCCCTCCACTTT	CAWSGGSSPLHF
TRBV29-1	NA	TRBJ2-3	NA	TGCAGCGTTCCAGACACAGGGAGGGTTACGCAGTATTTT	CSVPDTGRVTQYF
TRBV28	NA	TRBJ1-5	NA	TGTGCCAGCAGCCTTCTGAATCAGCCCCAGCATTTT	CASSLLNQPQHF
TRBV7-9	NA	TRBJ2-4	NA	TGTGCCAGCAGCTCGCTAGCCAAAAACATTCAGTACTTC	CASSSLAKNIQYF
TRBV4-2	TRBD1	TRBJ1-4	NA	TGTGCCAGCAGCCAGGCCGGGACAGGTAATGAAAAACTGTTTTTT	CASSQAGTGNEKLFF
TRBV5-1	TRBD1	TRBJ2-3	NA	TGCGCCAGCAGCTTGGGGACAGGGCTAACAGATACGCAGTATTTT	CASSLGTGLTDTQYF
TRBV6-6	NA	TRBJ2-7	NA	TGTGCCAGCAGTTCGACGGGGTCCCCTCTTTACGAGCAGTACTTC	CASSSTGSPLYEQYF
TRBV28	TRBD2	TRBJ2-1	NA	TGTGCCAGCAGTTTCTTGGTTAGCGGGAGCCCAAGTGGGCAGTTCTTC	CASSFLVSGSPSGQFF
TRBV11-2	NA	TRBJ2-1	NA	TGTGCCAGCAGCGTGTGGACACATGAGCAGTTCTTC	CASSVWTHEQFF
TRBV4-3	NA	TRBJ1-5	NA	TGCGCCAGCAGCCAAGACCGGGCTCAGCCCCAGCATTTT	CASSQDRAQPQHF
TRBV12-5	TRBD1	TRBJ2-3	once	TGTGCTAGTGGTTTGGGGACAGGGGGTCCAGATACGCAGTATTTT	CASGLGTGGPDTQYF
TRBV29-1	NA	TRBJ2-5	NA	TGCAGCGTTGACACCGGCCAAGAGACCCAGTACTTC	CSVDTGQETQYF
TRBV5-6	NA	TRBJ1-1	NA	TGTGCCAGCAGGGTCCGCAGGGGGAACACTGAAGCTTTCTTT	CASRVRRGNTEAFF
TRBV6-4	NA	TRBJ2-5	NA	TGTGCCAGCAGTATCAGGGGAGGAGAGACCCAGTACTTC	CASSIRGGETQYF
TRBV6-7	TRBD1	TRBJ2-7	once	TGTGCCAGCAGTTTACCGGGACAGGCTCACTATTGGCAGTACTTC	CASSLPGQAHYWQYF
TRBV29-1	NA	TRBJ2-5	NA	TGCAGCGTTGAACCCCCTTCCGGAAGAGAGACCCAGTACTTC	CSVEPPSGRETQYF
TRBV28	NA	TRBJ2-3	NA	TGTGCCAGCAGTGAGAATTGGACGCAGTATTTT	CASSENWTQYF
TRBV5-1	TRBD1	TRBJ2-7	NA	TGCGCCAGCAGCTTGGTACCAGGGGGCGATTACGAGCAGTACTTC	CASSLVPGGDYEQYF
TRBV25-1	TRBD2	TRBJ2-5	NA	TGTGCCAGCAGTGAAAATGGACTAGCGGGAGTGGGAGAGACCCAGTACTTC	CASSENGLAGVGETQYF
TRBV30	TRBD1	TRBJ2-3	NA	TGTGCCTGGAGTGTACAGGGGGCGGATACGCAGTATTTT	CAWSVQGADTQYF
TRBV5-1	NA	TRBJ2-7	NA	TGCGCCAGCAGCGGAAGCGGCGGGTTAACCTACGAGCAGTACTTC	CASSGSGGLTYEQYF
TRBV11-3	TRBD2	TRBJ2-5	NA	TGTGCCAGCAGCTTAGCCGGGACTATGGAAGAGACCCAGTACTTC	CASSLAGTMEETQYF
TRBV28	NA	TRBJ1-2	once	TGTGCCAGCAGTTTTAGCAGGACCGCTAACTATGGCTACACCTTC	CASSFSRTANYGYTF
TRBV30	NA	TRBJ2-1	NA	TGTGCCTGGAGTGTCGGTACAGGGTGGCACAATGAGCAGTTCTTC	CAWSVGTGWHNEQFF
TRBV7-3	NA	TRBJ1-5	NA	TGTGCCAGCAGCTTATCCCGGGACAACAATCAGCCCCAGCATTTT	CASSLSRDNNQPQHF
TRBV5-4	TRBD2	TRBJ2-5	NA	TGTGCCAGCAGCCCGGGACTAGCGGGAGGGGAGGAGACCCAGTACTTC	CASSPGLAGGEETQYF
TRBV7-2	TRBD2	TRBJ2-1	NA	TGTGCCAGCAGCCCTGGGACTAGCGGCCACTACAATGAGCAGTTCTTC	CASSPGTSGHYNEQFF
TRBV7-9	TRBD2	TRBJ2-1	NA	TGTGCCAGCAGCTTAGCGTGGTCTTGGACTAGCGGGGACAATGAGCAGTTCTTC	CASSLAWSWTSGDNEQFF
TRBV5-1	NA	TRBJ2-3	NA	TGCGCCAGCAGCTTGGTCGGCAGGAACACAGATACGCAGTATTTT	CASSLVGRNTDTQYF
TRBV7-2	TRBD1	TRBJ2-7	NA	TGTGCCAGCAGCTCCAGGGCGACAGGGTCAATCGCCTACGAGCAGTACTTC	CASSSRATGSIAYEQYF
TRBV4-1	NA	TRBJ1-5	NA	TGCGCCAGCAGCCTACAGGGAATGGGTCAGCCCCAGCATTTT	CASSLQGMGQPQHF
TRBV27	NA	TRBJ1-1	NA	TGTGCCAGCAGTTTAAGGCTCACTTCGGGGACTGAAGCTTTCTTT	CASSLRLTSGTEAFF
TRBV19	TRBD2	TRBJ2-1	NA	TGTGCCAGTAGTATAAAGGCGGGAGGGACCTACAATGAGCAGTTCTTC	CASSIKAGGTYNEQFF
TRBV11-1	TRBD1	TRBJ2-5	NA	TGTGCCAGCAGCTCGCGGACAGGGGTGGACCAAGAGACCCAGTACTTC	CASSSRTGVDQETQYF
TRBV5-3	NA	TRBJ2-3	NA	TGTGCCAGAATGGGGAGAGGACATACGCAGTATTTT	CARMGRGHTQYF
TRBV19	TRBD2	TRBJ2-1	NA	TGTGCCAGTAGACTCCGGTTTGGGGCGGGAGGGTACAATGAGCAGTTCTTC	CASRLRFGAGGYNEQFF
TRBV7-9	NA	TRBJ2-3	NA	TGTGCCAGCAGCCGTGGGGGGGCTAGCACAGATACGCAGTATTTT	CASSRGGASTDTQYF
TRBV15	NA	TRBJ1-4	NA	TGTGCCACCAGCAGAGAGGGGGCAGCCCCGGGGGAAACTAATGAAAAACTGTTTTTT	CATSREGAAPGETNEKLFF